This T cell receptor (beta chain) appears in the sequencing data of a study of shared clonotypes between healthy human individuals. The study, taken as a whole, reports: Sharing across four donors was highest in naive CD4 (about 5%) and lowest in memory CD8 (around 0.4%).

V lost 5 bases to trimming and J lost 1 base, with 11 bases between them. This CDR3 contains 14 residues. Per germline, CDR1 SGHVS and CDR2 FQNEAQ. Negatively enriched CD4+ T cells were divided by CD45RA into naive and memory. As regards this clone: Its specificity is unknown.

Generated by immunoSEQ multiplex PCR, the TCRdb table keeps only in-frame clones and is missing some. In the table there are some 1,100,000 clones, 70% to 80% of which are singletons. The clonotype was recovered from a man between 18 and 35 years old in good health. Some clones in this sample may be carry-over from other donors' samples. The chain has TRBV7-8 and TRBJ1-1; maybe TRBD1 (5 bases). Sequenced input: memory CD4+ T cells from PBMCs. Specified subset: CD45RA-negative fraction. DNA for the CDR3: TGTGCCAGCAGCCGCTTTGGGGGGAACACTGAAGCTTTCTTT. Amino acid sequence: CASSRFGGNTEAFF.